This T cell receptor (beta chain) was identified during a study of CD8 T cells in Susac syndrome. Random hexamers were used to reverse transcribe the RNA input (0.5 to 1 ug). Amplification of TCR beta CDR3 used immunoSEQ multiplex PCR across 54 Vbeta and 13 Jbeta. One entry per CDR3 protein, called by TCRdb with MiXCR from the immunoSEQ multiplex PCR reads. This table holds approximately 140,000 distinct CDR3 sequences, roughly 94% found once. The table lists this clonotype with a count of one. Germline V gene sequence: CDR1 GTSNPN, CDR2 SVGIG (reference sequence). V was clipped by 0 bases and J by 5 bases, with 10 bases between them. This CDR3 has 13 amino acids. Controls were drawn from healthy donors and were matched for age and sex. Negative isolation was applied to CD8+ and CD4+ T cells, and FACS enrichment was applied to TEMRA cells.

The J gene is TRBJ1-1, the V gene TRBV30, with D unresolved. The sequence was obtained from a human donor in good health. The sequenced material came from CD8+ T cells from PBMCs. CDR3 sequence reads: CAWSVMAETEAFF. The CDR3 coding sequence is TGTGCCTGGAGTGTAATGGCCGAAACTGAAGCTTTCTTT.